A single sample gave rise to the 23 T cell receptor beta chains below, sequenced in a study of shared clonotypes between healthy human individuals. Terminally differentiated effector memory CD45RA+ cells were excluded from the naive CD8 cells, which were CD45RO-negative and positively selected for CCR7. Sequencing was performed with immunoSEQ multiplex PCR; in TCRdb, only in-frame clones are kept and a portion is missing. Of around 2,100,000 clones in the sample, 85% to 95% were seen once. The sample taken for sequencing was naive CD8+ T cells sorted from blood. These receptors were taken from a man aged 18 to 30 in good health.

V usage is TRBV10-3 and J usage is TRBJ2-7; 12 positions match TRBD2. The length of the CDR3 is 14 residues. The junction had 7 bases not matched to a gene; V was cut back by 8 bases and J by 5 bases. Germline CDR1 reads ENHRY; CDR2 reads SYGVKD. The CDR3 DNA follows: TGTGCCATCGGGGGACTAGCGGGCGGCAACGAGCAGTACTTC. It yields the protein CAIGGLAGGNEQYF.

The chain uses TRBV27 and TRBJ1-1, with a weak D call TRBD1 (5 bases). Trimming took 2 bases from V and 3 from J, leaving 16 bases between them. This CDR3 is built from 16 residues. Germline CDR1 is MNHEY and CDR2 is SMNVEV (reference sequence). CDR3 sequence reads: CASSLTPGVGYTEAFF. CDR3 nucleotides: TGTGCCAGCAGTTTAACCCCGGGGGTAGGGTACACTGAAGCTTTCTTT.

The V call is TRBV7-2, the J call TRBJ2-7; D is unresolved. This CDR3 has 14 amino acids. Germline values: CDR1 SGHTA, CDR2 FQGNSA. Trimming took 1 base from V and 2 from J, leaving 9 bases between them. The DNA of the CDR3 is TGTGCCAGCAGCTTAGAGCTGGGTACCTACGAGCAGTACTTC. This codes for CASSLELGTYEQYF.

Here the CDR3 reads CASSYTGHEQYF. The CDR3 DNA is TGTGCCAGCAGCTACACGGGGCACGAGCAGTACTTC. The chain is built from TRBV5-5 and TRBJ2-7, with D perhaps assigned TRBD1 or TRBD2 (5 bases each). This CDR3 comprises 12 residues. Germline V CDR1 and CDR2: SGHKS, YYEKEE (reference sequence). Between the trimmed V and J ends, which lost 3 bases and 5 bases, there was a span of 9 bases.

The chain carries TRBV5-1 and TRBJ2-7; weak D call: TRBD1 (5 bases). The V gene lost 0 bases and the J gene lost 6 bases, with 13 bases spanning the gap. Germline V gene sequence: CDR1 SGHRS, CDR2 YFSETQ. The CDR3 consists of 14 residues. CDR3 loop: CASSLGQGEVEQYF. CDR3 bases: TGCGCCAGCAGCTTGGGGCAGGGTGAGGTCGAGCAGTACTTC.

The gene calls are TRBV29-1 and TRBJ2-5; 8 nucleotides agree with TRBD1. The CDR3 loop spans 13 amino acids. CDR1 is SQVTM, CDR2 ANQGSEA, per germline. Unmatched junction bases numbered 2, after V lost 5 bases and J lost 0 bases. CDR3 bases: TGCAGCGTTTGGACAGGGTACCAAGAGACCCAGTACTTC. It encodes CSVWTGYQETQYF. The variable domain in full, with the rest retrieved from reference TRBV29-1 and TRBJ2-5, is SAVISQKPSRDICQRGTSLTIQCQVDSQVTMMFWYRQQPGQSLTLIATANQGSEATYESGFVIDKFPISRPNLTFSTLTVSNMSPEDSSIYLCSVWTGYQETQYFGPGTRLLVL.

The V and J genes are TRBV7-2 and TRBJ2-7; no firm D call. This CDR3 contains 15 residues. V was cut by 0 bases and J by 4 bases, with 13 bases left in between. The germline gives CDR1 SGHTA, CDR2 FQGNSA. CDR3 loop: CASSLAVASSYEQYF. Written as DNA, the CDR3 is TGTGCCAGCAGCTTAGCGGTGGCCTCGTCTTACGAGCAGTACTTC.

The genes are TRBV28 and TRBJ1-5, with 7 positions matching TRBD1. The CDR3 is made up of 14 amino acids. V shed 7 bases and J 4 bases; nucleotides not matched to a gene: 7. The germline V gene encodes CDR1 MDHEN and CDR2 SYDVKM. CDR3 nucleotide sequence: TGTGCCAGCAAGGAGGCAGGGGGAAATCAGCCCCAGCATTTT. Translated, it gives CASKEAGGNQPQHF.

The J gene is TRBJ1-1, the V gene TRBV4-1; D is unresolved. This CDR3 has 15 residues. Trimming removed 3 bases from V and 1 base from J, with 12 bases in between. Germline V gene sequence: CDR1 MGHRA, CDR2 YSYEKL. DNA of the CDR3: TGCGCCAGCAGCCATGGCGGACGGGAGAACACTGAAGCTTTCTTT. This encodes CASSHGGRENTEAFF.

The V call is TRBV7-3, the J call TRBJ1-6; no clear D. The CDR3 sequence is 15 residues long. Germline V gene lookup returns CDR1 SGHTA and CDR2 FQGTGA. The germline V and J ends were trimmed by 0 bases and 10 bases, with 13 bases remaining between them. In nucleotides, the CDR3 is TGTGCCAGCAGCTTAACGGTGGAGGGCGGGTCACCCCTCCACTTT. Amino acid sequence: CASSLTVEGGSPLHF.

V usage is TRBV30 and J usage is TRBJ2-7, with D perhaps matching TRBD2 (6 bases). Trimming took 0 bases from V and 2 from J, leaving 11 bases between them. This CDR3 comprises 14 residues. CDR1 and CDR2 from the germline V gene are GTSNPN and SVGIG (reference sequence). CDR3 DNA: TGTGCCTGGAGTGTCGGGGGTCTTACCTACGAGCAGTACTTC. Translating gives CAWSVGGLTYEQYF.

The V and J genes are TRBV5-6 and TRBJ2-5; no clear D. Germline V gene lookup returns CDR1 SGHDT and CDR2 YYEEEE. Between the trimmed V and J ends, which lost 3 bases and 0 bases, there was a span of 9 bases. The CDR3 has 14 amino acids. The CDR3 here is CASSWTEYQETQYF. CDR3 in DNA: TGTGCCAGCAGCTGGACCGAGTACCAAGAGACCCAGTACTTC.

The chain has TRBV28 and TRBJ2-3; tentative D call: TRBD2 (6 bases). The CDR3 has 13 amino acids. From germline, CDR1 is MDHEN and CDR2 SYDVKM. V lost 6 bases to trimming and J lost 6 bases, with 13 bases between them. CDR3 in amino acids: CASSLGTSDTQYF. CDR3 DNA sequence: TGTGCCAGCAGCCTCGGGACTTCGGATACGCAGTATTTT.

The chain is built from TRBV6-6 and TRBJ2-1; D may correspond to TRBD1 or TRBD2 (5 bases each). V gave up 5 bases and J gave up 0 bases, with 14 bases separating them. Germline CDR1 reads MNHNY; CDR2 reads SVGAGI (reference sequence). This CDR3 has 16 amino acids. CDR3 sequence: CASSPWDGNSYNEQFF. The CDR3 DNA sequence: TGTGCCAGCAGTCCGTGGGACGGCAACTCCTACAATGAGCAGTTCTTC.

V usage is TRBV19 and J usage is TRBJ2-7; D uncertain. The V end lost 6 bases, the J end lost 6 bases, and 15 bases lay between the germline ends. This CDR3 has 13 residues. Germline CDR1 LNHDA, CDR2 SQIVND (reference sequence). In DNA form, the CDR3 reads TGTGCCAGTAGCCGAGACCTAGAAACCGAGCAGTACTTC. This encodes CASSRDLETEQYF.

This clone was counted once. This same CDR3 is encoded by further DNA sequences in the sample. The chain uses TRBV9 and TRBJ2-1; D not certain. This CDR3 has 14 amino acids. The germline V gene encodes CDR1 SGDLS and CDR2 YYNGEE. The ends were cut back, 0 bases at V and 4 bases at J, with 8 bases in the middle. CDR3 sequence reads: CASSVGGRYNEQFF. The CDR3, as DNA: TGTGCCAGCAGCGTAGGGGGAAGGTACAATGAGCAGTTCTTC.

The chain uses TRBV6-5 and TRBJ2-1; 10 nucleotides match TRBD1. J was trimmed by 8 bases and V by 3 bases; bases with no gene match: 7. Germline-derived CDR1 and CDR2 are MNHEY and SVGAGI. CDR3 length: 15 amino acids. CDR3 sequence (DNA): TGTGCCAGCAGTTATCCCGGGACAGGGGTCGATGAGCAGTTCTTC. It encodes CASSYPGTGVDEQFF.

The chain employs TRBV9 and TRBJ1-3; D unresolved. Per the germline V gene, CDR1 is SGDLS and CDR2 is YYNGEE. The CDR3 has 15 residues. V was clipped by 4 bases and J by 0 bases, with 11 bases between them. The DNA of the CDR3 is TGTGCCAGCAGCTTCGATGCAAGCTCTGGAAACACCATATATTTT. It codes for CASSFDASSGNTIYF.

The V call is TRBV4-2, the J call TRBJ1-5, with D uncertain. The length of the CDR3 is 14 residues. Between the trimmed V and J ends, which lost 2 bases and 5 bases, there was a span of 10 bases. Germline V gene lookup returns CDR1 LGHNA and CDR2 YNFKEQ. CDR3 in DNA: TGTGCCAGCAGCCAAATCGAGGGTGATCAGCCCCAGCATTTT. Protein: CASSQIEGDQPQHF.

The CDR3 spells CASSEMVGIIYGYTF. CDR3 nucleotides: TGTGCCAGCAGTGAAATGGTAGGGATAATCTATGGCTACACCTTC. V and J are TRBV6-1 and TRBJ1-2; D gene unclear. The CDR3 totals 15 residues. In germline, CDR1 is MNHNS, CDR2 SASEGT. With 2 bases removed from V and 4 bases from J, the gap between germline ends came to 14 bases.

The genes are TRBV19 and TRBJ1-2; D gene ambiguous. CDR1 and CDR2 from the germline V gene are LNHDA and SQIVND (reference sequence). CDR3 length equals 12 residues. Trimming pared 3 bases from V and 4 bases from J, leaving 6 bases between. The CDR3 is CASSIPSYGYTF. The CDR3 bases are TGTGCCAGTAGTATCCCCAGCTATGGCTACACCTTC.

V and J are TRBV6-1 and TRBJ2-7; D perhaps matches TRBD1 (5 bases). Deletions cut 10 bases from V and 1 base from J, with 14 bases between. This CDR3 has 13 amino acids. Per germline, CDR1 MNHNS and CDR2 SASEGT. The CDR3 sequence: CAISMGPSYEQYF. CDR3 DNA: TGTGCCATCTCCATGGGGCCGTCCTACGAGCAGTACTTC.

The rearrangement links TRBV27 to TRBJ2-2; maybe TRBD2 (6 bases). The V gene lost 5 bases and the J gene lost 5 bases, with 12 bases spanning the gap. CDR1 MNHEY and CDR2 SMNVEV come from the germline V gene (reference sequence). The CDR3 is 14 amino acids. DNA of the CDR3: TGTGCCAGCAGTCCGGGACTCCTAACCGGGGAGCTGTTTTTT. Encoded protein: CASSPGLLTGELFF.